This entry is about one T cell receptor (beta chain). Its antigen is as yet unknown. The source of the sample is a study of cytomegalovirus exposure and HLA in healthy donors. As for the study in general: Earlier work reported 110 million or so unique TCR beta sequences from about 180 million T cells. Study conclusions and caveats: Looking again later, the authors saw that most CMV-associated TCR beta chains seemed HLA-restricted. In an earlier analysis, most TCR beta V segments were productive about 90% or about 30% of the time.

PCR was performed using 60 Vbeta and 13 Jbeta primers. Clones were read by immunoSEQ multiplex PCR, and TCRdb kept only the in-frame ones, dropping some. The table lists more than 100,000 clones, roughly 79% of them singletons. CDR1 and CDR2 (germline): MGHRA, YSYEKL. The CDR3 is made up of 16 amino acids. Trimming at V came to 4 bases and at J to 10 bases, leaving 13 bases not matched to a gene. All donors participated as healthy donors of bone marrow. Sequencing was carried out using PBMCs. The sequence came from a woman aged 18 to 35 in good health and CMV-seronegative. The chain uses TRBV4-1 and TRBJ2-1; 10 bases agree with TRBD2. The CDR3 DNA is TGCGCCAGCAGCCTAAGCCAAGCGGGAGGGACAAGCGAGCAGTTCTTC. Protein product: CASSLSQAGGTSEQFF.